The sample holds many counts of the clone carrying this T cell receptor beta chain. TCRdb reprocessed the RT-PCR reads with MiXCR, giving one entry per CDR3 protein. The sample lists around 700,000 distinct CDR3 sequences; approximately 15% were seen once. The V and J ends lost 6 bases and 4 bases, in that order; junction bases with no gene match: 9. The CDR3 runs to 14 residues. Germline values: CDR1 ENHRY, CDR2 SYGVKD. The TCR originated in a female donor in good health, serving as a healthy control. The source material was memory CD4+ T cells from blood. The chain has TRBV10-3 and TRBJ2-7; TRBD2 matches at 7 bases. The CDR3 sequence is CAIRTGTTQYEQYF. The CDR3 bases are TGTGCCATCAGAACCGGGACTACCCAATACGAGCAGTACTTC.